The present T cell receptor (beta chain) was sequenced within a study of blood T cell repertoires in COVID-19. The table came from immunoSEQ multiplex PCR; TCRdb's copy has only in-frame clones and leaves some out. Of 150,000 to 200,000 clones detected, more than 75% appear once; the ten largest clones hold about 4.2%. Trimming removed 4 bases from V and 0 bases from J, with 19 bases in between. This CDR3 spans 18 amino acids. Germline CDR1 MNHNS, CDR2 SASEGT. This rearrangement joins TRBV6-1 to TRBJ1-5; TRBD1 is a possible D gene (6 bases). The TCR was taken from a human donor in a cohort sampled during active COVID-19. Specimen: peripheral blood. This CDR3 is CASSGSRDITYSNQPQHF. The CDR3 nucleotides are TGTGCCAGCAGTGGGTCCCGGGACATAACCTATAGCAATCAGCCCCAGCATTTT.